This note documents a single T cell receptor (beta chain) sequence. TCRdb keeps only in-frame clones here, not all; method: immunoSEQ multiplex PCR. Of under 1 million clones in the sample, 96% were seen once. The CDR3 is 12 residues long. V gave up 6 bases and J gave up 6 bases, with 8 bases separating them. The germline V gene encodes CDR1 SNHLY and CDR2 FYNNEI. This sample stems from a study of shared clonotypes between healthy human individuals. In the naive CD8 group, cells lacked CD45RO and were positively selected for CCR7, so terminally differentiated effector memory CD45RA+ cells were left out.

This receptor was taken from a man aged 25 to 40 in good health. The chain couples TRBV2 to TRBJ1-4; D gene ambiguous. The sample comprised naive CD8+ T cells sorted from blood. As DNA, the CDR3 is TGTGCCAGCAGGGCTGGAGATGAAAAACTGTTTTTT. This translates into CASRAGDEKLFF. Combining the CDR3 with reference TRBV2 and TRBJ1-4 gives the whole variable domain EPEVTQTPSHQVTQMGQEVILRCVPISNHLYFYWYRQILGQKVEFLVSFYNNEISEKSEIFDDQFSVERPDGSNFTLKIRSTKLEDSAMYFCASRAGDEKLFFGSGTQLSVL.